The T cell receptor (beta chain) described here comes from a study of OX40 agonist ivuxolimab in advanced cancers. Across the whole study: Treatment of patients was with ivuxolimab, an agonistic anti-OX40 (CD134) antibody. The mean age was around 56 years, ranging from roughly 23 to 80, with roughly four fifths of participants male. Checkpoint inhibitors had been given previously to about 38% of patients.

Sequencing used immunoSEQ multiplex PCR; TCRdb keeps in-frame clones, though not all of them. The table lists tens of thousands of clones, approximately 91% of them singletons, with roughly 6.2% in the top ten. Autoimmune disease history or systemic immunosuppression barred patients. The V segment lost 3 bases and the J segment 8 bases; nucleotides outside the gene matches: 12. The CDR3 is made up of 16 amino acids. From germline, CDR1 is LNHDA and CDR2 SQIVND (reference sequence). This clonotype was sampled from an adult with an advanced solid tumor such as melanoma, head and neck, liver or kidney cancer. The V call is TRBV19, the J call TRBJ2-1, with TRBD2 matching over 8 bases. The sample here was CD4+ or CD8+ T cells sorted from blood, taken in a trial of the OX40 agonist ivuxolimab. The CDR3 region has the DNA TGTGCCAGTAGTATCCCCGCCGGGGGGGGCCGGGATGAGCAGTTCTTC. Translation: CASSIPAGGGRDEQFF. Complete variable domain (other parts from reference TRBV19 and TRBJ2-1): DGGITQSPKYLFRKEGQNVTLSCEQNLNHDAMYWYRQDPGQGLRLIYYSQIVNDFQKGDIAEGYSVSREKKESFPLTVTSAQKNPTAFYLCASSIPAGGGRDEQFFGPGTRLTVL.